This is a list of T cell receptor beta chains from one sample in a study of PD-1 blockade in classical Hodgkin lymphoma. Clones were read by immunoSEQ multiplex PCR, and TCRdb kept only the in-frame ones, dropping some. Of over 15,000 clones listed, about 75% are singletons. This specimen consisted of CD4+ T cells from blood, obtained before the fourth cycle of nivolumab. These receptors were taken from a human donor with classical Hodgkin lymphoma. Both conserved end residues are part of each CDR3. The order of the fields is D gene, J gene, V gene, clone size, CDR3 DNA, CDR3 protein. The D gene is left open where the match is weak. Only part of the rows carry a size: once, few, many, or a class if the clone is expanded.

NA | TRBJ1-5 | TRBV6-1 | NA | TGTGCCAGCATACGGGCCCTTACCCTCAATCAGCCCCAGCATTTT | CASIRALTLNQPQHF
NA | TRBJ2-5 | TRBV28 | NA | TGTGCCAGCAGTTTAACCGCTCCAGAGACCCAGTACTTC | CASSLTAPETQYF
TRBD2 | TRBJ2-1 | TRBV5-1 | NA | TGCGCCAGCAGGGGCGGAGGGACTACTTCCTACAATGAGCAGTTCTTC | CASRGGGTTSYNEQFF
NA | TRBJ1-2 | TRBV4-3 | NA | TGCGCCAGCAGCCAGGAAAGGGGTTTATTTGGCTACACCTTC | CASSQERGLFGYTF
NA | TRBJ1-3 | TRBV15 | NA | TGTGCCACCTCGGACAAAACGAGCTCTGGAAACACCATATATTTT | CATSDKTSSGNTIYF
NA | TRBJ1-3 | TRBV29-1 | NA | TGCAGCGTTCGGCAGGGCGGTTCTGGAAACACCATATATTTT | CSVRQGGSGNTIYF
TRBD2 | TRBJ2-1 | TRBV2 | few | TGTGCCAGCAGTCCCGGGGGACTAGCGGGGGGTTACAATGAGCAGTTCTTC | CASSPGGLAGGYNEQFF
TRBD1 | TRBJ2-1 | TRBV4-3 | NA | TGCGCCAGCAGCCAATTCGCCGGGACAGTATACAATGAGCAGTTCTTC | CASSQFAGTVYNEQFF
NA | TRBJ1-5 | TRBV28 | NA | TGTGCCAGCAGTCCCCTGGCTGGGCAGCCCCAGCATTTT | CASSPLAGQPQHF
NA | TRBJ2-2 | TRBV6-4 | NA | TGTGCCAGCAGAGCCGACAGGCTCGCCGGGGAGCTGTTTTTT | CASRADRLAGELFF
NA | TRBJ2-5 | TRBV14 | NA | TGTGCCATTAGTCAAGAGACCCAGTACTTC | CAISQETQYF
TRBD2 | TRBJ2-1 | TRBV5-4 | NA | TGTGCCAGCAGCGAAGCGTTGTTAGCGGGGGTGCCCAATGAGCAGTTCTTC | CASSEALLAGVPNEQFF
NA | TRBJ2-5 | TRBV10-3 | NA | TGTGCCATCAGGGCCGGGGCGCAAGAGACCCAGTACTTC | CAIRAGAQETQYF
TRBD1 | TRBJ2-5 | TRBV5-1 | NA | TGCGCCAGCAGCTTGGGCGACAGGGGCCAAGAGACCCAGTACTTC | CASSLGDRGQETQYF
NA | TRBJ2-6 | TRBV12-5 | NA | TGTGCTAGTTCCAACTCTGGGGCCAACGTCCTGACTTTC | CASSNSGANVLTF
TRBD1 | TRBJ2-3 | TRBV7-9 | NA | TGTGCCAGCAGCCAGGGGGCGGTACAAGATACGCAGTATTTT | CASSQGAVQDTQYF
NA | TRBJ1-2 | TRBV5-4 | NA | TGTGCCAGCAGCTTTGCGGGGGCGTCAAACTATGGCTACACCTTC | CASSFAGASNYGYTF